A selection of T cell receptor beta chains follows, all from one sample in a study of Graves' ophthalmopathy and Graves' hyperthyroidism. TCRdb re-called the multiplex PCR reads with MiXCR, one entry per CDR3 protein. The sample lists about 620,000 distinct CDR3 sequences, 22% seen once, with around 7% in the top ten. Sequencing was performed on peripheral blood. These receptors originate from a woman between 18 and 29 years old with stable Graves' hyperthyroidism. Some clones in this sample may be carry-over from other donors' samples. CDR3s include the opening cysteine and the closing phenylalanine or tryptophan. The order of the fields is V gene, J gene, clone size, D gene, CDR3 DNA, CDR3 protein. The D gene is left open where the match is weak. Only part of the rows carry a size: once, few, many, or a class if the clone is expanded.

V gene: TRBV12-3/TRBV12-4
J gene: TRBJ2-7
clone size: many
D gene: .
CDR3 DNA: TGTGCCAGCAGCTCCGGCGGGATGCTTAACTACGAGCAGTACTTC
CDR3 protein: CASSSGGMLNYEQYF

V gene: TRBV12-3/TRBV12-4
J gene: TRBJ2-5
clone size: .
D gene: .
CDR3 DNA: TGTGCCAGCAGTTTTTCGAGGGGGGAGGCCAGGGAGACCCAGTACTTC
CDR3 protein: CASSFSRGEARETQYF

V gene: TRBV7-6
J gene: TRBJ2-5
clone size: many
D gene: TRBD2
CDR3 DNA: TGTGCCAGCAGCTTAGCCTCTAGCGGGGGGTTTGAGACCCAGTACTTC
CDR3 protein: CASSLASSGGFETQYF

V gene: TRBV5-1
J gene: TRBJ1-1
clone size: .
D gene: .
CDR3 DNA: TGCGCCAGCAGCTTGGCTCGGGCCGGGATGAACACTGAAGCTTTCTTT
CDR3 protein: CASSLARAGMNTEAFF

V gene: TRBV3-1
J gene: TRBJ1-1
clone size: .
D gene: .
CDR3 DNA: TGTGCCAGCAGCGGAACGGGGGCCGAAGCTTTCTTT
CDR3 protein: CASSGTGAEAFF

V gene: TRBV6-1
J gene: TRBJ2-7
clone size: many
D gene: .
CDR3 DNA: TGTGCCAGCAGAACAGGGCAGGTCTCCTACGAGCAGTACTTC
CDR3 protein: CASRTGQVSYEQYF

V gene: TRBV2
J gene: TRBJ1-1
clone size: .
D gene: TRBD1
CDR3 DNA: TGTGCCAGCAGTGAAAGCGGACAGGGGCCGAGGACTGAAGCTTTCTTT
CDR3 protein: CASSESGQGPRTEAFF

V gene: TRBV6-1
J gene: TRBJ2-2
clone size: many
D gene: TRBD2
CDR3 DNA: TGTGCCAGCAGTGCGAGCGGGGGGGCCGGGGAGCTGTTTTTT
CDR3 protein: CASSASGGAGELFF

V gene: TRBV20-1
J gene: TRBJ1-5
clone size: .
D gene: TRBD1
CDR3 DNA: TGCAGTGCTACAACAGGGGCTCAGCCCCAGCATTTT
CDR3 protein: CSATTGAQPQHF

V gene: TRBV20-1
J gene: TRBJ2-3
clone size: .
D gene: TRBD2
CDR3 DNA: TGCAGTGCTATAAGGGGAGGTAGCGGGCGGAGAGATACGCAGTATTTT
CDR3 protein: CSAIRGGSGRRDTQYF

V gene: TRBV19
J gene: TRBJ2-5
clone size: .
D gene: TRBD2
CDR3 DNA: TGTGCCAGTAGGAAGACTAGCGGGCTCCGTGGAAGAGAGACCCAGTACTTC
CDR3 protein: CASRKTSGLRGRETQYF

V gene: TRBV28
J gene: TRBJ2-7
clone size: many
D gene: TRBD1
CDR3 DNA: TGTGCCAGCACGTCCGGACAGGGGTCCTGGCCCCACGAGCAGTACTTC
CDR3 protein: CASTSGQGSWPHEQYF

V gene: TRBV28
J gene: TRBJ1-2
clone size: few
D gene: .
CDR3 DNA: TGTGCCAGCAGTTCTTCATCGGGCAGGATCTATGGCTACACCTTC
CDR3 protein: CASSSSSGRIYGYTF

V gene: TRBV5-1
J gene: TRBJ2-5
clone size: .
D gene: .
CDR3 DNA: TGCGCCAGCAGCTTGGTGGATGTCGGAGAGACCCAGTACTTC
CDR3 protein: CASSLVDVGETQYF

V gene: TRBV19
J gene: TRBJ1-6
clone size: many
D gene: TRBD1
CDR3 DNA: TGTGCCAGTAGTTGGACCGGGACAGGCTTTGATAATTCACCCCTCCACTTT
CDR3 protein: CASSWTGTGFDNSPLHF

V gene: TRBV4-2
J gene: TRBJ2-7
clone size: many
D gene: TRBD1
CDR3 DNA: TGTGCCAGCGGCCAAGGGACAGGGCAGTACTTC
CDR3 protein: CASGQGTGQYF

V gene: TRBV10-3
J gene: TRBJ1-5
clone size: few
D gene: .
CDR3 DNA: TGTGCCATCAGTGAGTCCCTTAGTCAGCCCCAGCATTTT
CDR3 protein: CAISESLSQPQHF

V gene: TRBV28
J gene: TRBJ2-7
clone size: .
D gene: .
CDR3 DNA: TGTGCCAGCAGTTTAGTCGGACGTTACGAGCAGTACTTC
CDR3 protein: CASSLVGRYEQYF

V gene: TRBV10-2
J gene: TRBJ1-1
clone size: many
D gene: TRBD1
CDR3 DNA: TGCGCCAGCAGTGGTGACAGGGGCTTCACTGAAGCTTTCTTT
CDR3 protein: CASSGDRGFTEAFF

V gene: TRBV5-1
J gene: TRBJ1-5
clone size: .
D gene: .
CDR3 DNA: TGCGCCAGCAGCTTGGAGCCAGAGAATCAGCCCCAGCATTTT
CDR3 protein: CASSLEPENQPQHF

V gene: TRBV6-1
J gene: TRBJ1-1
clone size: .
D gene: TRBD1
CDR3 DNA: TGTGCCAGCAGCCCTACAGGGGAGGGGGCAGCTTTCTTT
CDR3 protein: CASSPTGEGAAFF

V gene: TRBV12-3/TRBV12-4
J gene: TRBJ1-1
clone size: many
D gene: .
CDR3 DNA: TGTGCCAGCAGTTGGGATCGGGGCACTGAAGCTTTCTTT
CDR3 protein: CASSWDRGTEAFF

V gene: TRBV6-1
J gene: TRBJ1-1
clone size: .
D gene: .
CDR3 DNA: TGTGCCAGCAGTGAATTGGAAGTGCGGGGCACTGAAGCTTTCTTT
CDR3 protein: CASSELEVRGTEAFF

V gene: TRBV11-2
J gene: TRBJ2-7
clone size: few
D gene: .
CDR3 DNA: TGTGCCAGCAGCTTAAGTCCGGGGATGGACGAGCAGTACTTC
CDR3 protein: CASSLSPGMDEQYF

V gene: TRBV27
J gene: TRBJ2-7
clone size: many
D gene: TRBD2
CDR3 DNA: TGTGCCAGCAGTTCCGGGACTAGCCTTTTCGAGCAGTACTTC
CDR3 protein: CASSSGTSLFEQYF

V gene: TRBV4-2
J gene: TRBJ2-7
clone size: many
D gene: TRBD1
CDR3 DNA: TGTGCCAGCAGCCAAGAAGCCGGACAGGGTTCCTACGAGCAGTACTTC
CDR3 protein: CASSQEAGQGSYEQYF

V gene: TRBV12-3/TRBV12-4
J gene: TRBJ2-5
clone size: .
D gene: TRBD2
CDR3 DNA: TGTGCCAGCAGCCTTCTAGCGGGGGGGCCATCCGAGACCCAGTACTTC
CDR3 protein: CASSLLAGGPSETQYF

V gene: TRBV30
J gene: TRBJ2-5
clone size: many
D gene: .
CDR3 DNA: TGTGCCTACGAGGGCGGAGGGGAGACCCAGTACTTC
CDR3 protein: CAYEGGGETQYF

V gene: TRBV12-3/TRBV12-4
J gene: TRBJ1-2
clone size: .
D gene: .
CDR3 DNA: TGTGCCAGCAGTGAGGAAGGGCGAGGGTTGGGCTACACCTTC
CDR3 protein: CASSEEGRGLGYTF

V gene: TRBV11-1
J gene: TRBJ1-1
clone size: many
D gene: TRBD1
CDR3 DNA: TGTGCCAGCAGCTTAGTCCCACAGGGGGTGATGAACACTGAAGCTTTCTTT
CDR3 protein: CASSLVPQGVMNTEAFF

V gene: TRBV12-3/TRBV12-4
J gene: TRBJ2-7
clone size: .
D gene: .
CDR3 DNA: TGTGCCAGCAGCTTAGCTGGGGAGCCCTACGAGCAGTACTTC
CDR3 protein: CASSLAGEPYEQYF

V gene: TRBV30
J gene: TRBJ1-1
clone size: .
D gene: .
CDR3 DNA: TGTGCCTGGAGTTCCCAGCCGAACACTGAAGCTTTCTTT
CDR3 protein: CAWSSQPNTEAFF

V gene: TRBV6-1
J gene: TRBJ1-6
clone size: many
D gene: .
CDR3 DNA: TGTGCCAGCAGTGAAGCCTCACCCCTCCACTTT
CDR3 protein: CASSEASPLHF

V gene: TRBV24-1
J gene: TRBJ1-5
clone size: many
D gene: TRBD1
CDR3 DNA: TGTGCCACCAGTGCCCACCCCCACAGGGGGCAAAATCAGCCCCAGCATTTT
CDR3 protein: CATSAHPHRGQNQPQHF

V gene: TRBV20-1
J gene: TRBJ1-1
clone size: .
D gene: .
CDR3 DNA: TGCAGTGTTACCCTCGGGGCCTTGAACACTGAAGCTTTCTTT
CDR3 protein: CSVTLGALNTEAFF

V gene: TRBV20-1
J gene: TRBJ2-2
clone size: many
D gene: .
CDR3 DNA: TGCAGTGCTAGAGATGATGAGGGCGGGGACACCGGGGAGCTGTTTTTT
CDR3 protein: CSARDDEGGDTGELFF

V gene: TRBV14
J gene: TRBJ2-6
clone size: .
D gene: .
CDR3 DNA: TGTGCCAGCAGCCAAGGACAGAGTGTTGGGGCCAACGTCCTGACTTTC
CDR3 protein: CASSQGQSVGANVLTF

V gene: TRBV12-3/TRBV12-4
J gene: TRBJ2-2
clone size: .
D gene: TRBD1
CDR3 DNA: TGTGCCAGCAGTAGCCCGACAGGGGGGGCCACCGGGGAGCTGTTTTTT
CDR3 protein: CASSSPTGGATGELFF

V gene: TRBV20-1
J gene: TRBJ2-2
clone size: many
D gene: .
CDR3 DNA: TGCAGTGCTACCGCCTGGGGGGACGGGGAGCTGTTTTTT
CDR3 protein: CSATAWGDGELFF

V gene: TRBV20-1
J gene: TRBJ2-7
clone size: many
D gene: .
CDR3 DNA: TGCAGTGCTAGAATTGTACAGGTCGGGGACGAGCAGTACTTC
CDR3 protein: CSARIVQVGDEQYF

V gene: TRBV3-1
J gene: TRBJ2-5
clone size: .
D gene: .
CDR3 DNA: TGTGCCAGCAGCCAGGGCTGGGGTGAGACCGTCAAAGAGACCCAGTACTTC
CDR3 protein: CASSQGWGETVKETQYF

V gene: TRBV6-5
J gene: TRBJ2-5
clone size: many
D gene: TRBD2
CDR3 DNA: TGTGCCAGCAGTTACAGCCCGAGCGGGGGGACTCGAGAGACCCAGTACTTC
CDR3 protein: CASSYSPSGGTRETQYF

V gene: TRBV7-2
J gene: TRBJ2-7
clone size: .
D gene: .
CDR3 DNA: TGTGCCAGCAGCCCTTGGCTCTACGAGCAGTACTTC
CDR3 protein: CASSPWLYEQYF

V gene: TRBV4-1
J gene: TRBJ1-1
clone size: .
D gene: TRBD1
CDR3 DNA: TGCGCCAGCAGCCACGTTAGGGACAGGGGGTACGGAGTGCCTGAAGCTTTCTTT
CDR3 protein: CASSHVRDRGYGVPEAFF

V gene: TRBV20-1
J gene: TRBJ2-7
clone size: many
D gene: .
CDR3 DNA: TGCAGTGCTCTGTGGGGAATAGACTACGAGCAGTACTTC
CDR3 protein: CSALWGIDYEQYF

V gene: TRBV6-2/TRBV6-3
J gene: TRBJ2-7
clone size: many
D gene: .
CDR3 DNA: TGTGCCAGCAGCTTACCACTAGCCGGTACCCACGAGCAGTACTTC
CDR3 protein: CASSLPLAGTHEQYF

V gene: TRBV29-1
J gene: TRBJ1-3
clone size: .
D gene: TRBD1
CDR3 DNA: TGCAGCGTCGCCGGGACAGGGGAACCAATAGTTGGAAACACTATATATTTT
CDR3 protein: CSVAGTGEPIVGNTIYF

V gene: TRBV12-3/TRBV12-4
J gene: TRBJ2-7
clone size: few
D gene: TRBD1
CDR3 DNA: TGTGCCAGCAATCTCCCAGGACAGGGACCCTACGAGCAGTACTTC
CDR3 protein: CASNLPGQGPYEQYF

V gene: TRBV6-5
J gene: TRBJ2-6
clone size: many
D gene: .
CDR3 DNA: TGTGCCAGCAGTTCTACGGCTGGGGCCAACGTCCTGACTTTC
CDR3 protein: CASSSTAGANVLTF

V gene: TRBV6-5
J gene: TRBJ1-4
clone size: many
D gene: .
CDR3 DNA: TGTGCCAGCAGTTTAAGGGGGGAAAAACTGTTTTTT
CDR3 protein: CASSLRGEKLFF

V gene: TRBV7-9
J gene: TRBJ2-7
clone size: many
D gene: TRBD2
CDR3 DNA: TGTGCCAGCAGCTTATTGACTAGCGGGACGGTTGAGCAGTACTTC
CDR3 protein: CASSLLTSGTVEQYF

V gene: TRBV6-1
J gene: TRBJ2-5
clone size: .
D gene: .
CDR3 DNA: TGTGCCAGCAGTGAAATCGGCGGGACCCAGTACTTC
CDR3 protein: CASSEIGGTQYF

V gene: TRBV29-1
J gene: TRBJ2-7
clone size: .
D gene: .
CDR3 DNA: TGCAGCGTAACGGGGAGTACCTCCTACGAGCAGTACTTC
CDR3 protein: CSVTGSTSYEQYF

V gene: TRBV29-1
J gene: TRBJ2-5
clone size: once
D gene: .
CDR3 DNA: TGCAGCGTCTACAGTGGCGGCGAGACCCAGTACTTC
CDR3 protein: CSVYSGGETQYF

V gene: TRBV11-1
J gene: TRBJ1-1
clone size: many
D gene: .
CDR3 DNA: TGTGCCAGCAGCTCTCCGGGACGGATGAACACTGAAGCTTTCTTT
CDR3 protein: CASSSPGRMNTEAFF

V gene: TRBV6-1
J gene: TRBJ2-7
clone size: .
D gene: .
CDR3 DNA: TGTGCCAGCAGTGAAATCTACAGTACCTCCTACGAGCAGTACTTC
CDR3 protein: CASSEIYSTSYEQYF

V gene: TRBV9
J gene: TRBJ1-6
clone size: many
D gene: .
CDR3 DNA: TGTGCCAGCAGCCGTAATGGGGCGGGAGGTTCACCCCTCCACTTT
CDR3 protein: CASSRNGAGGSPLHF

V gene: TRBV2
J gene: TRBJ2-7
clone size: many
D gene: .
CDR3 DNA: TGTGCCAGCAGTGGGCAGGGGAGGATGATGGAGCAGTACTTC
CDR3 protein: CASSGQGRMMEQYF

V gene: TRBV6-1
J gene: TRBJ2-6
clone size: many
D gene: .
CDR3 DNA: TGTGCCAGCAGTGACGATTACTCTGGGGCCAACGTCCTGACTTTC
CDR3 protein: CASSDDYSGANVLTF